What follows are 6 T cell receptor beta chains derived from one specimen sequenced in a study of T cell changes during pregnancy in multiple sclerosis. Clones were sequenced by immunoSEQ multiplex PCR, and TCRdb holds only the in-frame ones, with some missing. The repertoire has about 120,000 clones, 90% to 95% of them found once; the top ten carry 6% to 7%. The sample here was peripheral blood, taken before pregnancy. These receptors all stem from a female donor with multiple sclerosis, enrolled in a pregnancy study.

The DNA for the CDR3 is TGCGCCAGCAGCTTGGGTACACCCAGCACAGATACGCAGTATTTT. As protein: CASSLGTPSTDTQYF. The V call is TRBV5-1, the J call TRBJ2-3; D ambiguous. V was pared by 0 bases and J by 0 bases, with 8 bases between. Germline CDR1 is SGHRS and CDR2 is YFSETQ. The CDR3 runs to 15 residues.

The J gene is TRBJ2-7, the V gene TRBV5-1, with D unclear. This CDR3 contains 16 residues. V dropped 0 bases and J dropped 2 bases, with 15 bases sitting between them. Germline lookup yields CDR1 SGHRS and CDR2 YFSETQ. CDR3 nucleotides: TGCGCCAGCAGCTTGGCCGTGGCACCCTCCCCCTACGAGCAGTACTTC. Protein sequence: CASSLAVAPSPYEQYF.

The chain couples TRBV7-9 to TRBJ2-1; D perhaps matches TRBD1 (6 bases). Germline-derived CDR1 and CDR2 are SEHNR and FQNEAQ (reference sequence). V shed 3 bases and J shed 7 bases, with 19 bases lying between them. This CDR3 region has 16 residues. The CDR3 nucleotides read TGTGCCAGCAGCTTGGTGCCGGGACACCTGAGGAATGAGCAGTTCTTC. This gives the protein CASSLVPGHLRNEQFF.

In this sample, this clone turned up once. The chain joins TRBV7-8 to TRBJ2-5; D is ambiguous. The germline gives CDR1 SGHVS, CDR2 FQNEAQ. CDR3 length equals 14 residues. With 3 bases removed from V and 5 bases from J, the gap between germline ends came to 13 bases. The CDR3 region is CASSFRRGMETQYF. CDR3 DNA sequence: TGTGCCAGCAGCTTCCGTCGAGGAATGGAGACCCAGTACTTC.

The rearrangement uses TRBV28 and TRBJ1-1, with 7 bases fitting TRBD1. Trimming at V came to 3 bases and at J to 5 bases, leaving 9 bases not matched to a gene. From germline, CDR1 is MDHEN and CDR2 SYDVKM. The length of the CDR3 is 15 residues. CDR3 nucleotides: TGTGCCAGCAGTTTCCCAACAGGGGTCGGAACTGAAGCTTTCTTT. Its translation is CASSFPTGVGTEAFF.

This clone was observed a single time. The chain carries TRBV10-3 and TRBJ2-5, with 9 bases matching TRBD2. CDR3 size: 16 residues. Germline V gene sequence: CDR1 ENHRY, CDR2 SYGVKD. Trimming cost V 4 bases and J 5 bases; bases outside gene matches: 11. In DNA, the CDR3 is TGTGCCATCAGTGCGGGCGGGGGGGCCGGGTTCGAGACCCAGTACTTC. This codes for CAISAGGGAGFETQYF.